This T cell receptor beta chain was profiled in a study of glioma-infiltrating T cells. Whole-study context: Presurgical dexamethasone in glioma patients lasted six or fewer days.

Amplification of TCR alpha and beta CDR3 regions from RNA used iRepertoire nested multiplex PCR. TCRdb re-derived calls from the multiplex PCR reads in MiXCR, one entry per CDR3 protein. Of approximately 400,000 distinct CDR3 sequences in the sample, 35% to 45% were seen once. Germline loops: CDR1 MDHEN, CDR2 SYDVKM. Trimming took off 6 bases at V and 6 bases at J, with 15 bases between the two ends. CDR3 size: 14 residues. This TCR was recovered from a human donor with low-grade glioma or glioblastoma, undergoing nonglioma brain surgery, or in good health (not recorded which). This chain uses TRBV28 with TRBJ2-1; a possible D gene is TRBD2 (5 bases). The source material was glioma tissue, nonneoplastic brain tissue, or PBMCs (not recorded which). CDR3 DNA sequence: TGTGCCAGCAGCCTTTCGGGGTCGTTCAATGAGCAGTTCTTC. It translates to CASSLSGSFNEQFF.